Detailed here is one TCR beta chain. The sample belongs to a study of CD8+CD57+ T cells in acquired aplastic anemia. TCR beta VDJ and CDR3 were profiled, and genomic DNA was the template. Via MiXCR, TCRdb re-called the reads, giving one row per CDR3 protein. This sample carries 200,000 to 250,000 distinct CDR3 sequences, almost 35% of them seen once, and the ten largest clones take around 1.1%. There are 14 residues in the CDR3. Trimming took 3 bases from V and 8 from J; bases not matched to a gene: 5. Per germline, CDR1 SNHLY and CDR2 FYNNEI. The V call is TRBV2, the J call TRBJ1-2; TRBD1 aligns across 11 bases. What was sequenced was sorted CD4+, CD8+, or CD8+CD57+ T cells (not recorded which) from PBMCs. This TCR was recovered from a human donor in good health, serving as a control. The CDR3: CASSDGQGAWGYTF. DNA of the CDR3: TGTGCCAGCAGTGACGGACAGGGGGCTTGGGGCTACACCTTC.